Following are 11 T cell receptor beta chains from one sample sequenced in a study of blood T cell repertoires in COVID-19. Assay used: immunoSEQ multiplex PCR; TCRdb lists only in-frame clones, some missing. The sample lists roughly 240,000 clones; roughly 85% were seen once. Specimen: peripheral blood. The receptors originated from a man aged 50 or older with COVID-19, enrolled during active disease.

V usage is TRBV6-5 and J usage is TRBJ1-5; D is undetermined. Germline loops: CDR1 MNHEY, CDR2 SVGAGI. V lost 4 bases and J 4 bases, leaving 11 bases between the germline ends. The CDR3 extends over 14 amino acids. The chain's CDR3 is CASSSGIRNQPQHF. As DNA, the CDR3 is TGTGCCAGCAGTTCGGGGATTCGAAATCAGCCCCAGCATTTT.

This clone was detected only once. The V call is TRBV29-1, the J call TRBJ2-3; tentative D call: TRBD2 (5 bases). V lost 6 bases and J 0 bases, leaving 16 bases between the germline ends. Germline lookup yields CDR1 SQVTM and CDR2 ANQGSEA. This CDR3 is built from 15 residues. CDR3 in amino acids: CSVGRGTGSTDTQYF. The CDR3 nucleotides read TGCAGCGTCGGACGGGGTACGGGGAGCACAGATACGCAGTATTTT.

The chain combines TRBV6-2 or TRBV6-3 with TRBJ2-1; TRBD2 agrees at 10 bases. The length of the CDR3 is 15 residues. CDR1 and CDR2 (germline): MNHEY, SVGEGT. Trimming cost V 5 bases and J 4 bases; bases outside gene matches: 5. The CDR3 here is CASSRLAGEYNEQFF. CDR3 nucleotides: TGTGCCAGCAGTCGGCTAGCGGGGGAATACAATGAGCAGTTCTTC.

This clone was observed a single time. This chain joins TRBV10-3 and TRBJ1-3, with D perhaps matching TRBD1 (5 bases). V was pared by 4 bases and J by 0 bases, with 7 bases between. The CDR3 totals 14 residues. Looked up from germline, CDR1 is ENHRY and CDR2 is SYGVKD. This chain's CDR3 is CAISATGSGNTIYF. The CDR3 DNA follows: TGTGCCATCAGTGCTACAGGCTCTGGAAACACCATATATTTT.

A note on this clone: The sample has other DNA sequences that encode this CDR3 too. This chain connects TRBV4-2 to TRBJ1-5; no definite D call. CDR3 size: 15 residues. CDR1 is LGHNA, CDR2 YNFKEQ, per germline. Trimming stripped 0 bases from V and 7 bases from J, with 13 bases between. The CDR3, as DNA: TGTGCCAGCAGCCAAGATCTGGGAGCTCGGCAGCCCCAGCATTTT. Translated: CASSQDLGARQPQHF.

The CDR3 sequence is CASSPNRGSPLHF. CDR3 coding DNA: TGTGCCAGCAGCCCCAATCGGGGTTCACCCCTCCACTTT. The V and J genes are TRBV6-5 and TRBJ1-6; D call uncertain. The CDR3 is 13 amino acids. CDR1 is MNHEY and CDR2 is SVGAGI in the germline V gene. V dropped 6 bases and J dropped 9 bases, with 12 bases sitting between them.

V gene TRBV3-1 (or the pseudogene TRBV3-2) combines with J gene TRBJ2-3, with D tentatively TRBD2 (6 bases). V was clipped by 0 bases and J by 3 bases, with 16 bases between them. Germline loops: CDR1 LGHDT, CDR2 YNNKEL (reference sequence). The CDR3 contains 17 residues. CDR3 loop: CASSQDSGEGLTDTQYF. DNA of the CDR3: TGTGCCAGCAGCCAAGATAGCGGTGAAGGGTTAACAGATACGCAGTATTTT.

The rearrangement links TRBV7-2 to TRBJ2-7, with D possibly matching TRBD1 (5 bases). This CDR3 contains 13 residues. Deletions cut 3 bases from V and 0 bases from J, with 6 bases between. The germline CDR1 and CDR2 sequences are SGHTA and FQGNSA. CDR3 in DNA: TGTGCCAGCAGCTTGGGGCTCTCCTACGAGCAGTACTTC. Its protein product is CASSLGLSYEQYF.

The V and J genes are TRBV6-2 or TRBV6-3 and TRBJ2-1; the match to TRBD1 covers 10 bases. The CDR3 totals 16 residues. Germline V lookup: CDR1 MNHEY, CDR2 SVGEGT. Trimming took 5 bases from V and 5 from J; bases not matched to a gene: 9. CDR3 DNA sequence: TGTGCCAGCAGTAATCCGGACAGGGGGTTCCACAATGAGCAGTTCTTC. It codes for CASSNPDRGFHNEQFF.

The genes are TRBV7-6 and TRBJ1-4, with 7 nucleotides matching TRBD1. The germline V gene has CDR1 SGHVS and CDR2 FNYEAQ. J gave up 5 bases and V 5 bases, and 8 bases lay outside the gene matches. The CDR3 extends over 15 amino acids. The CDR3, as DNA: TGTGCCAGCAGCACCCGGGACAGCAGCAATGAAAAACTGTTTTTT. Its protein is CASSTRDSSNEKLFF.

The gene calls are TRBV5-1 and TRBJ1-5, with 7 bases fitting TRBD1. Germline V lookup: CDR1 SGHRS, CDR2 YFSETQ. The CDR3 extends over 14 amino acids. V shed 1 base, J shed 7 bases, and the junction held 5 bases outside the gene matches. The CDR3 here is CASSLSGGRQPQHF. The CDR3 DNA reads as TGCGCCAGCAGCTTGTCAGGGGGAAGGCAGCCCCAGCATTTT.